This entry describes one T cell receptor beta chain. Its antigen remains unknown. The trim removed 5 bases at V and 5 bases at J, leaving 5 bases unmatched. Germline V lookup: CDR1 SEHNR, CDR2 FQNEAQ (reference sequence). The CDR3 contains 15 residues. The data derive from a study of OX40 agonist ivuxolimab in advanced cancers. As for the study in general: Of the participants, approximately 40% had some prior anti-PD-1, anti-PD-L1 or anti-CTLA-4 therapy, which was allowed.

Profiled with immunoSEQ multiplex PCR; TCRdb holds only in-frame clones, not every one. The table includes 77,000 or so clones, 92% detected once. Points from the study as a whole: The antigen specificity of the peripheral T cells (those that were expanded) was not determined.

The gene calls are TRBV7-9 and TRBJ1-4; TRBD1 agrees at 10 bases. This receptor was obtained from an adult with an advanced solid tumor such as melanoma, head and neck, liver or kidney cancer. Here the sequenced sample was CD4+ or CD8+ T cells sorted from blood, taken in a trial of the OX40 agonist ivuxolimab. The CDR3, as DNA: TGTGCCAGCAGCCCCCCGGGACAGGGGAATGAAAAACTGTTTTTT. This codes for CASSPPGQGNEKLFF.